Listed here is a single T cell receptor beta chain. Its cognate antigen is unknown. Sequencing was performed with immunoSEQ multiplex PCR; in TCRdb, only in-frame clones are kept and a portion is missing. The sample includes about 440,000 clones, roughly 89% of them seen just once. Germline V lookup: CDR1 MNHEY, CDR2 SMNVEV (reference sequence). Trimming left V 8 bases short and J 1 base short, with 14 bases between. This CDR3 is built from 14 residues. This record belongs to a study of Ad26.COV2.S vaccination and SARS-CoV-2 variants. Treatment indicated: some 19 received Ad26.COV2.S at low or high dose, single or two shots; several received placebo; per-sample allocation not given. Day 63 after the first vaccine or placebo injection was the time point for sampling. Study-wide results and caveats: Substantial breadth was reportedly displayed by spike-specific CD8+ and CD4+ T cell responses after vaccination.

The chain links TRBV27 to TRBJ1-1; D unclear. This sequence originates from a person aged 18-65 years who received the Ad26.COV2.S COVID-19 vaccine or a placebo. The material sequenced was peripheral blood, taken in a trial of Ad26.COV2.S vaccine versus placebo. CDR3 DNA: TGTGCCAGCGCCGCCAGGCGGGAGAACACTGAAGCTTTCTTT. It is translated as CASAARRENTEAFF.